These 19 T cell receptor beta chains came from one sample sequenced in a study of CD4 T cells in relation to SARS-CoV-2 and coronaviruses. The protocol was immunoSEQ multiplex PCR, while the TCRdb copy is restricted to in-frame clones and leaves out a portion. Among approximately 20,000 clones listed, about 70% were seen once. These receptors' targets are unknown. The unexposed donors gave CD4+ T cells in 2011-2018, prior to COVID-19. The cells were cultured for about ten days before CD4+ T cells were isolated. Sequenced input: CD4+ T cells from PBMCs, cultured in vitro. The receptors shown here come from a human donor in good health.

The chain links TRBV30 to TRBJ1-3; D unresolved. V was cut by 2 bases and J by 0 bases, with 8 bases left in between. This CDR3 region has 14 residues. The germline gives CDR1 GTSNPN, CDR2 SVGIG (reference sequence). Here the CDR3 reads CAWSPDSSGNTIYF. In nucleotides, the CDR3 is TGTGCCTGGAGTCCAGATAGCTCTGGAAACACCATATATTTT.

V and J are TRBV7-9 and TRBJ2-7; D possibly uses TRBD1 or TRBD2 (5 bases each). The CDR3 is made up of 14 amino acids. CDR1 SEHNR and CDR2 FQNEAQ come from the germline V gene (reference sequence). V gave up 3 bases and J gave up 2 bases, with 11 bases separating them. The DNA of the CDR3 is TGTGCCAGCAGCTTGGGGACGCAAACCTACGAGCAGTACTTC. Translated: CASSLGTQTYEQYF.

V is TRBV2 and J is TRBJ1-5; perhaps TRBD1 as D (5 bases). The V gene lost 2 bases and the J gene lost 1 base, with 9 bases spanning the gap. The V gene's germline CDR1 is SNHLY and CDR2 FYNNEI. The CDR3 is made up of 15 amino acids. CDR3: CASSEMGESNQPQHF. CDR3 coding DNA: TGTGCCAGCAGTGAAATGGGGGAGAGCAATCAGCCCCAGCATTTT.

The CDR3 spells CASSASTYEQYF. The CDR3 bases are TGTGCCAGCAGTGCGTCGACTTACGAGCAGTACTTC. J is TRBJ2-7 and V is TRBV2; no definite D call. The V end lost 4 bases, the J end lost 4 bases, and 8 bases lay between the germline ends. The length of the CDR3 is 12 residues. Germline values: CDR1 SNHLY, CDR2 FYNNEI.

CDR3 protein: CAISEPSTGELFF. CDR3 nucleotides: TGTGCCATCAGTGAGCCTAGCACCGGGGAGCTGTTTTTT. The V gene is TRBV10-3, the J gene TRBJ2-2, with unresolved D. V lost 2 bases to trimming and J lost 4 bases, with 5 bases between them. This CDR3 spans 13 amino acids. Germline V gene lookup returns CDR1 ENHRY and CDR2 SYGVKD.

The chain carries TRBV4-3 and TRBJ2-7; 12 bases match TRBD1. With 2 bases clipped from V and 7 bases from J, the junction kept 6 bases outside the gene matches. The length of the CDR3 is 15 residues. CDR1 LGHNA and CDR2 YSLEER come from the germline V gene. CDR3 protein: CASSQTGTGGREQYF. DNA of the CDR3: TGCGCCAGCAGCCAAACCGGGACAGGGGGCCGGGAGCAGTACTTC.

The J gene is TRBJ1-1, the V gene TRBV18; TRBD1 matches 7 bases. After removal of 1 base from V and 4 bases from J, the junction contained 6 bases not matched to a gene. This CDR3 is built from 15 residues. Germline V gene lookup returns CDR1 KGHSH and CDR2 LQKENI. The CDR3 DNA follows: TGTGCCAGCTCACCACGACAGGGTGGAGGCACTGAAGCTTTCTTT. Its translation: CASSPRQGGGTEAFF.

The chain links TRBV5-6 to TRBJ2-5; D unresolved. The V gene lost 5 bases and the J gene lost 3 bases, with 14 bases spanning the gap. The germline V gene has CDR1 SGHDT and CDR2 YYEEEE. The CDR3 has 14 amino acids. The CDR3 nucleotides are TGTGCCAGCAGGGCATCAGGATTGGAAGAGACCCAGTACTTC. The encoded protein is CASRASGLEETQYF.

The rearrangement uses TRBV11-2 and TRBJ2-1; 7 bases are shared with TRBD2. Germline V CDR1 and CDR2: SGHAT, FQNNGV. V lost 3 bases to trimming and J lost 7 bases; unmatched junction nucleotides: 18. The CDR3 extends over 18 amino acids. The DNA for the CDR3 is TGTGCCAGCAGCTTTAGACCACAGTTGGGACTACCTACGAATGAGCAGTTCTTC. Its translation is CASSFRPQLGLPTNEQFF.

The J gene is TRBJ1-2, the V gene TRBV28, with no clear D. The CDR3 runs 14 residues. Trimming left V 2 bases short and J 4 bases short, with 11 bases between. From germline, CDR1 is MDHEN and CDR2 SYDVKM. The CDR3 loop reads CASSLRLSGYGYTF. The DNA of the CDR3 is TGTGCCAGCAGTTTACGTTTAAGTGGCTATGGCTACACCTTC.

The genes are TRBV9 and TRBJ2-6; tentatively, D is TRBD1 (5 bases). Between the trimmed V and J ends, which lost 0 bases and 3 bases, there was a span of 10 bases. CDR3 length: 16 residues. CDR1 SGDLS and CDR2 YYNGEE come from the germline V gene. This chain's CDR3 is CASSVGLGLGANVLTF. Written as DNA, the CDR3 is TGTGCCAGCAGCGTAGGATTGGGGCTTGGGGCCAACGTCCTGACTTTC.

This clone was observed a handful of times. The chain uses TRBV7-9 and TRBJ2-7; D is possibly TRBD2 (5 bases). Germline assignment: CDR1 SEHNR and CDR2 FQNEAQ (reference sequence). V lost 5 bases and J lost 5, with 10 bases in between. There are 12 residues in the CDR3. The CDR3 DNA reads TGTGCCAGCAGCGAAACCGGGGACGAGCAGTACTTC. It encodes CASSETGDEQYF.

This sequence joins TRBV14 and TRBJ2-1; 8 nucleotides match TRBD2. Per germline, CDR1 SGHDN and CDR2 FVKESK. The CDR3 has 17 amino acids. V dropped 4 bases and J dropped 5; count of bases not matched to a gene: 13. The DNA of the CDR3 is TGTGCCAGCAGCCTCGGACTAGCAGCCGTCACAGACAATGAGCAGTTCTTC. Translation gives CASSLGLAAVTDNEQFF. Variable domain in full (rest from reference TRBV14 and TRBJ2-1): EAGVTQFPSHSVIEKGQTVTLRCDPISGHDNLYWYRRVMGKEIKFLLHFVKESKQDESGMPNNRFLAERTGGTYSTLKVQPAELEDSGVYFCASSLGLAAVTDNEQFFGPGTRLTVL.

The chain uses TRBV7-6 and TRBJ1-1, with a weak D call TRBD1 (5 bases). The V end was cut by 2 bases, the J end by 1 base, with 11 bases between. This CDR3 spans 15 amino acids. Germline CDR1 is SGHVS and CDR2 is FNYEAQ. This chain's CDR3 is CASSLSPGTNTEAFF. CDR3 in DNA: TGTGCCAGCAGCTTATCTCCAGGGACGAACACTGAAGCTTTCTTT.

CDR3 nucleotide sequence: TGTGCCAGCAGCCATCCGGGTCAAGAGACCCAGTACTTC. It yields the protein CASSHPGQETQYF. This sequence joins TRBV16 and TRBJ2-5, with D unresolved. The CDR3 loop spans 13 amino acids. Between the trimmed V and J ends, which lost 3 bases and 2 bases, there was a span of 7 bases. Germline V gene lookup returns CDR1 KGHSY and CDR2 FQNENV.

This clone was seen a few times. The chain has TRBV19 and TRBJ2-7; 15 bases align to TRBD2. Germline CDR1 and CDR2: LNHDA and SQIVND (reference sequence). The trim removed 4 bases at V and 3 bases at J, leaving 7 bases unmatched. The CDR3 length is 17 residues. The CDR3 DNA reads TGTGCCAGTAGTAGGACTAGCGGGGGGGCCGGACTCTACGAGCAGTACTTC. It is translated as CASSRTSGGAGLYEQYF.

This rearrangement joins TRBV30 to TRBJ2-1; 13 bases match TRBD2. The CDR3 runs to 17 residues. The J segment lost 9 bases and the V segment lost 2 bases, leaving 13 bases of the junction unmatched. Germline assignment: CDR1 GTSNPN and CDR2 SVGIG (reference sequence). The CDR3 nucleotides are TGTGCCTGGAGTACCCCAACTAGCGGGAGGGCCACTGGTGAGCAGTTCTTC. Its protein product is CAWSTPTSGRATGEQFF.

This chain uses TRBV6-6 with TRBJ2-7; D not resolved. The CDR3 extends over 12 amino acids. Trimming pared 8 bases from V and 0 bases from J, leaving 8 bases between. Per the germline V gene, CDR1 is MNHNY and CDR2 is SVGAGI (reference sequence). The CDR3 reads CASRLGSYEQYF. The CDR3 DNA follows: TGTGCCAGCCGACTCGGCTCCTACGAGCAGTACTTC.

The chain recombines TRBV11-2 with TRBJ2-1, with 15 bases matching TRBD2. V lost 5 bases to trimming and J lost 6 bases; unmatched junction nucleotides: 5. Germline CDR1 reads SGHAT; CDR2 reads FQNNGV. The CDR3 has 16 amino acids. CDR3 sequence: CASSPWTSGGANEQFF. Written as DNA, the CDR3 is TGTGCCAGCAGCCCGTGGACTAGCGGGGGGGCCAATGAGCAGTTCTTC.